The next 22 T cell receptor beta chains were all read from a single sample in a study of blood T cell repertoires in COVID-19 (TCRdb year 2020). Library method: the immunoSEQ multiplex PCR assay. As stored in TCRdb, this immuneACCESS dataset retains in-frame rearrangements with V and J assigned. A fraction of the clones does not appear; measured against another copy, unresolved V genes explain less than half of the discrepancy, and the remainder lacks a known reason. This sample lists 150,000 to 200,000 clones; roughly 89% were detected once. Approximately 6.7% of the sample comes from the top ten. Sequencing input: peripheral blood. Source of these receptors: a man between 35 and 55 years old with acute or convalescent COVID-19.

This chain joins TRBV2 and TRBJ2-3; TRBD2 is a possible D gene (5 bases). The CDR3 sequence is 16 residues long. V lost 3 bases, J lost 2 bases, and 15 bases lay in between. Germline CDR1 is SNHLY and CDR2 is FYNNEI. CDR3 loop: CASSDGRGSVTDTQYF. CDR3 bases: TGTGCCAGCAGTGACGGTCGCGGGTCTGTCACAGATACGCAGTATTTT.

The chain carries TRBV7-6 and TRBJ2-5; D call uncertain. V lost 1 base and J 4 bases, leaving 10 bases between the germline ends. Germline V lookup: CDR1 SGHVS, CDR2 FNYEAQ. The CDR3 loop spans 14 amino acids. CDR3 residues: CASSLGQLIETQYF. CDR3 sequence (DNA): TGTGCCAGCAGCTTAGGGCAGTTGATAGAGACCCAGTACTTC.

This clone has only one observation. The chain carries TRBV12-5 and TRBJ2-3, with no clear D. The length of the CDR3 is 14 residues. Trimming cost V 3 bases and J 2 bases, with 9 bases left between them. CDR1 and CDR2 from the germline V gene are LGHNT and FRNRAP. The DNA of the CDR3 is TGTGCTAGTGGTTTTGGCTCAAACACAGATACGCAGTATTTT. Translating it yields CASGFGSNTDTQYF.

About this clone: Other DNA sequences in this specimen translate into the identical CDR3. The chain recombines TRBV5-1 with TRBJ2-3; weak D call: TRBD1 (6 bases). There are 14 residues in the CDR3. Trimming took off 0 bases at V and 4 bases at J, with 9 bases between the two ends. Germline V gene lookup returns CDR1 SGHRS and CDR2 YFSETQ. The CDR3 loop reads CASSLDRVADTQYF. In nucleotides, the CDR3 is TGCGCCAGCAGCTTGGACAGGGTGGCAGATACGCAGTATTTT.

The V gene is TRBV28, the J gene TRBJ1-4, with TRBD1 matching 9 bases. The germline V gene has CDR1 MDHEN and CDR2 SYDVKM. V shed 4 bases, J shed 4 bases, and the junction held 7 bases outside the gene matches. The CDR3 covers 16 residues. CDR3 sequence reads: CASSSPQTGGNEKLFF. The CDR3 bases are TGTGCCAGCAGTTCGCCTCAGACAGGGGGTAATGAAAAACTGTTTTTT.

V gene TRBV5-4 combines with J gene TRBJ2-1; tentatively, D is TRBD1 (5 bases). The germline gives CDR1 SGHNT, CDR2 YYREEE (reference sequence). V lost 0 bases, J lost 5 bases, and 6 bases lay in between. CDR3 length equals 13 residues. The CDR3 nucleotides are TGTGCCAGCAGCTTGGGACAGCACAATGAGCAGTTCTTC. It is translated as CASSLGQHNEQFF.

The chain joins TRBV5-4 to TRBJ1-2; TRBD1 matches 7 bases. The V gene's germline CDR1 is SGHNT and CDR2 YYREEE (reference sequence). This CDR3 is built from 17 residues. V was clipped by 0 bases and J by 4 bases; unmatched bases: 12. The CDR3: CASSLGGELGTAYGYTF. Written as DNA, the CDR3 is TGTGCCAGCAGCTTGGGAGGGGAACTTGGGACAGCCTATGGCTACACCTTC.

The J gene is TRBJ1-2, the V gene TRBV6-5; perhaps TRBD1 as D (5 bases). CDR3 length equals 14 residues. CDR1 is MNHEY, CDR2 SVGAGI, per germline. V was trimmed by 7 bases and J by 2 bases, leaving 14 bases between them. The CDR3 protein is CASTEGGTNYGYTF. In DNA, the CDR3 is TGTGCCAGCACCGAGGGAGGGACCAACTATGGCTACACCTTC.

This chain uses TRBV19 with TRBJ2-5, with TRBD2 matching 8 bases. The germline V gene has CDR1 LNHDA and CDR2 SQIVND (reference sequence). This CDR3 is 14 amino acids long. The junction had 5 bases not matched to a gene; V was cut back by 3 bases and J by 5 bases. CDR3 DNA: TGTGCCAGTAGTATCGGGGGGGATGAGGAGACCCAGTACTTC. Protein: CASSIGGDEETQYF.

The chain combines TRBV15 with TRBJ2-3; D gene ambiguous. V was clipped by 0 bases and J by 1 base, with 14 bases between them. The CDR3 consists of 17 residues. The V gene's germline CDR1 is LNHNV and CDR2 YYDKDF (reference sequence). In DNA form, the CDR3 reads TGTGCCACCAGCAGAGACCACGGTAGTCGCGGCACAGATACGCAGTATTTT. Its translation is CATSRDHGSRGTDTQYF.

This sequence joins TRBV6-1 and TRBJ1-1; the D gene is possibly TRBD1 (5 bases). Germline values: CDR1 MNHNS, CDR2 SASEGT. The CDR3 has 15 amino acids. Between the trimmed V and J ends, which lost 3 bases and 0 bases, there was a span of 11 bases. This CDR3 reads CASSERQYMNTEAFF. Written as DNA, the CDR3 is TGTGCCAGCAGTGAGAGACAGTATATGAACACTGAAGCTTTCTTT.

This clone was counted many times. The V and J genes are TRBV6-5 and TRBJ1-2; 7 bases align to TRBD1. CDR3 length equals 13 residues. V shed 6 bases, J shed 8 bases, and the junction held 9 bases outside the gene matches. Per the germline V gene, CDR1 is MNHEY and CDR2 is SVGAGI. The CDR3 DNA is TGTGCCAGCAGGTCAGACAGGGCCCGGGGCTACACCTTC. Amino acid sequence: CASRSDRARGYTF.

CDR3 loop: CASSLGRFSYEQYF. CDR3 nucleotide sequence: TGTGCCAGCAGCTTGGGCAGGTTCTCCTACGAGCAGTACTTC. The rearrangement links TRBV5-6 to TRBJ2-7; no reliable D call. The V end was cut by 0 bases, the J end by 0 bases, with 7 bases between. The germline V gene has CDR1 SGHDT and CDR2 YYEEEE. This CDR3 has 14 residues.

This clone was found a few times. V gene TRBV2 combines with J gene TRBJ1-1; a weak D match, TRBD1 (5 bases). V was clipped by 7 bases and J by 2 bases, with 11 bases between them. The CDR3 runs 13 residues. CDR1 SNHLY and CDR2 FYNNEI come from the germline V gene. CDR3 region: CASKNRFNTEAFF. DNA of the CDR3: TGTGCCAGCAAGAACAGGTTTAACACTGAAGCTTTCTTT.

This chain connects TRBV4-2 to TRBJ2-2; 13 bases agree with TRBD2. The CDR3 extends over 20 amino acids. Trimming cost V 4 bases and J 0 bases; bases outside gene matches: 11. The germline V gene has CDR1 LGHNA and CDR2 YNFKEQ. CDR3 nucleotide sequence: TGTGCCAGCAGCCCACTCCAGGGGACTAGCGGGGTCGCGAACACCGGGGAGCTGTTTTTT. Amino acid sequence: CASSPLQGTSGVANTGELFF.

The chain links TRBV23-1 to TRBJ2-3, with 7 nucleotides matching TRBD2. TRBV23-1 is recorded as an ORF, its role being uncertain. The CDR3 is 16 residues long. V lost 2 bases, J lost 3 bases, and 8 bases stayed unmatched. The CDR3 here is CASSQPFGGKTDTQYF. CDR3 coding DNA: TGCGCCAGCAGTCAACCCTTCGGGGGGAAGACAGATACGCAGTATTTT.

This clone was recorded a few times. The chain recombines TRBV3-1 (or the pseudogene TRBV3-2) with TRBJ2-3; D unclear. Germline V gene data show CDR1 as LGHDT and CDR2 as YNNKEL (reference sequence). The CDR3 is made up of 12 amino acids. V lost 4 bases, J lost 1 base, and 3 bases lay in between. CDR3 sequence reads: CASSPGTDTQYF. CDR3 bases: TGTGCCAGCAGCCCCGGCACAGATACGCAGTATTTT.

This clone was seen only once. The chain has TRBV5-1 and TRBJ1-2; weak D call: TRBD1 (5 bases). The CDR3 spans 13 residues. V lost 0 bases to trimming and J lost 4 bases, with 7 bases between them. Germline CDR1 is SGHRS and CDR2 is YFSETQ. CDR3 protein: CASSLEGIYGYTF. The CDR3 nucleotides are TGCGCCAGCAGCTTGGAGGGGATCTATGGCTACACCTTC.

The chain combines TRBV5-1 with TRBJ1-3, with 12 bases fitting TRBD1. The CDR3 extends over 16 amino acids. CDR1 is SGHRS, CDR2 YFSETQ, per germline. The V segment lost 4 bases and the J segment 0 bases; nucleotides outside the gene matches: 2. CDR3 in amino acids: CASSRDRGLSGNTIYF. The CDR3 DNA follows: TGCGCCAGCAGCCGGGACAGGGGGCTCTCTGGAAACACCATATATTTT.

This chain joins TRBV5-5 and TRBJ2-1; 7 positions agree with TRBD1. The germline CDR1 and CDR2 sequences are SGHKS and YYEKEE (reference sequence). Losses at the gene ends were 5 bases for V and 1 base for J; bases not matched to a gene: 6. The CDR3 consists of 15 residues. The CDR3 protein is CASRLDRASYNEQFF. As DNA, the CDR3 is TGTGCCAGCAGACTAGACAGGGCGTCCTACAATGAGCAGTTCTTC.

This clone appeared a few times. J is TRBJ2-3 and V is TRBV7-2; D might be TRBD2 (5 bases). CDR1 SGHTA and CDR2 FQGNSA come from the germline V gene. Trimming left V 2 bases short and J 4 bases short, with 13 bases between. This CDR3 contains 15 residues. CDR3 nucleotide sequence: TGTGCCAGCAGCTTAATGCGCCTAGCCCCAGATACGCAGTATTTT. It specifies CASSLMRLAPDTQYF. Filled out from reference TRBV7-2 and TRBJ2-3, the complete variable domain reads GAGVSQSPSNKVTEKGKDVELRCDPISGHTALYWYRQSLGQGLEFLIYFQGNSAPDKSGLPSDRFSAERTGGSVSTLTIQRTQQEDSAVYLCASSLMRLAPDTQYFGPGTRLTVL.

This clone was counted once. The chain joins TRBV4-1 to TRBJ2-3; 9 bases fit TRBD2. The CDR3 consists of 16 residues. Germline V gives CDR1 MGHRA, CDR2 YSYEKL. Trimming took 0 bases from V and 3 from J; bases not matched to a gene: 4. The CDR3 nucleotides are TGCGCCAGCAGCCAAGATTCTAGCGGGGCGACAGATACGCAGTATTTT. It specifies CASSQDSSGATDTQYF.